This T cell receptor (beta chain) appears in the sequencing data of a study of response to subunit inactivated influenza vaccine listed by TCRdb under 2018. Regarding the study in general: To follow how T cells responded to a trivalent subunit inactivated influenza vaccine, the researchers relied on deep quantitative profiling of the T cell receptor repertoire.

In regard to this clonotype: Its antigen is unknown. The sample holds no much larger clone one base away, and base qualities are not on file.

Study-wide findings and limitations: According to the authors, only a limited number of new T cells may be recruited by each seasonal influenza vaccination.

Libraries were constructed by RT-PCR. This sample was sequenced with an Illumina HiSeq 2500. TCRdb reprocessed the public reads (quality trimming at Q25 with fastp, clone calling with MiXCR) and kept in-frame beta chains. Rows merge per CDR3 protein into single entries with the most common DNA and genes. The sample table lists roughly 760,000 distinct CDR3 sequences, 21% of them with a count of one. The ten biggest clones cover about 9.4% of the sample. Sequences were derived from PBMCs from blood, sampled 4 to 6 days after vaccination. The origin of this receptor is a man in his forties or fifties who received an inactivated influenza vaccine. Donor details come from another sample of the same person, matched by shared clones.

The base sequence is TGTGCCAGCGGGGAGCGGGCCAGTGAGCAGTACTTC. It specifies CASGERASEQYF. The sequence links TRBV3-1 to TRBJ2-7; the D gene is perhaps TRBD2, on 6 matching bases. CDR1 LGHDT and CDR2 YNNKEL are derived from the germline V gene (reference sequence). V was cut back by 8 bases and J by 7 bases, leaving a gap of 15 bases between them. Measured from the cysteine to the phenylalanine, the CDR3 is 12 residues long. Solely the CDR3 DNA is kept, with 36 bases framed from the first base.